Each of the 4 T cell receptor beta chains below was sequenced from the same sample in a study of graft-versus-host responses after intestinal transplantation. No antigens are known for them. Generated by immunoSEQ multiplex PCR, the TCRdb table keeps only in-frame clones and is missing some. Of tens of thousands of clones in the sample, approximately 95% are singletons; the top ten hold 0.45% to 0.55%. The input for sequencing was unstimulated CD8+ T cells sorted from spleen or lymph node cells, taken before intestinal transplant. All receptors come from a human donor who received an intestinal transplant.

The chain recombines TRBV9 with TRBJ1-2, with D possibly matching TRBD1 (6 bases). V lost 3 bases, J lost 4 bases, and 13 bases lay in between. Per germline, CDR1 SGDLS and CDR2 YYNGEE. This CDR3 comprises 14 residues. The CDR3 region is CASSASGTPYGYTF. CDR3 nucleotides: TGTGCCAGCAGCGCATCCGGGACACCCTATGGCTACACCTTC.

The rearrangement joins TRBV4-1 to TRBJ2-3; 9 nucleotides match TRBD1. The V segment lost 1 base and the J segment 1 base; nucleotides outside the gene matches: 3. CDR1 is MGHRA, CDR2 YSYEKL, per germline. CDR3 length: 16 residues. The CDR3 DNA follows: TGCGCCAGCAGCCAAGCTCGACAGGGGGGCACAGATACGCAGTATTTT. Protein sequence: CASSQARQGGTDTQYF.

This clone appeared a single time. The chain joins TRBV6-5 to TRBJ1-2, with D perhaps TRBD1 (5 bases). The ends were cut back, 6 bases at V and 3 bases at J, with 17 bases in the middle. Germline loops: CDR1 MNHEY, CDR2 SVGAGI. The CDR3 runs 15 residues. CDR3 protein: CASSVTQGNHYGYTF. Written as DNA, the CDR3 is TGTGCCAGCAGCGTCACTCAGGGAAACCACTATGGCTACACCTTC.

This chain links TRBV5-1 with TRBJ2-5, with 11 bases fitting TRBD2. The CDR3 consists of 15 residues. Trimming took 4 bases from V and 1 from J; bases not matched to a gene: 3. Per the germline V gene, CDR1 is SGHRS and CDR2 is YFSETQ. The CDR3 reads CASSELAGVQETQYF. The CDR3 DNA reads TGCGCCAGCAGCGAACTAGCGGGGGTCCAAGAGACCCAGTACTTC.